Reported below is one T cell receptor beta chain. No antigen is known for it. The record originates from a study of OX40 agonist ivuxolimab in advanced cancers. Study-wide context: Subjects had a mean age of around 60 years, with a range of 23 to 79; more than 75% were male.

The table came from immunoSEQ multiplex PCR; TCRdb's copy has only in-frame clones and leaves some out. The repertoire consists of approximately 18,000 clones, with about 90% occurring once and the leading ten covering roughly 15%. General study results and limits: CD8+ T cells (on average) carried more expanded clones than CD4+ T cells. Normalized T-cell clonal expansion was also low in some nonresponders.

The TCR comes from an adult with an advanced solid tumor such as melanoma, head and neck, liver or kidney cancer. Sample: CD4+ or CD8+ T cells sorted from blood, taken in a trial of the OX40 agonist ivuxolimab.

The CDR3 is CASRGQGTTANEKLFF. CDR3 nucleotides: TGTGCCAGCAGAGGACAGGGGACAACTGCTAATGAAAAACTGTTTTTT. V is TRBV6-6 and J is TRBJ1-4, with 9 positions matching TRBD1. Germline V gives CDR1 MNHNY, CDR2 SVGAGI (reference sequence). After removal of 6 bases from V and 3 bases from J, the junction contained 8 bases not matched to a gene. The CDR3 extends over 16 amino acids.